Listed below are T cell receptor beta chains from one sample, sequenced in a study of T-cell memory formation after mild COVID-19. TCRdb reprocessed the 5' RACE reads via MiXCR and lists one record per CDR3 protein. Here the sample spans hundreds of thousands of distinct CDR3 sequences, approximately 23% being singletons. The sample taken for sequencing was PBMCs or a T cell subset sorted from them (not recorded which). The receptors were sampled from an adult woman who had mild COVID-19 (a few samples of this study predate the infection). Cell type and time point are not known. The CDR3 runs from the conserved cysteine through the conserved F or W. The D gene is left open where the match is weak. The size of a clone is reported for some rows only, either as once, few or many, or as a class for expanded clones.

>TRBV7-6|TRBD1|TRBJ1-5|16|NA
TGTGCCAGCAGCTTAGGGGGACAGCATAGCAATCAGCCCCAGCATTTT
CASSLGGQHSNQPQHF
>TRBV30|TRBD1|TRBJ2-7|13|few
TGTGCCTGGACCCGGGACAGGCGGAGGGAGCAGTACTTC
CAWTRDRRREQYF
>TRBV20-1|NA|TRBJ1-1|15|once
TGCAGTGCTAGCGCAGATTCCTCGGGGGACACTGAAGCTTTCTTT
CSASADSSGDTEAFF
>TRBV9|TRBD2|TRBJ2-3|17|NA
TGTGCCAGCAGCGCCCTGACTAGCGGGGGGATCACAGATACGCAGTATTTT
CASSALTSGGITDTQYF
>TRBV20-1|TRBD2|TRBJ2-7|14|few
TGCAGTGCTAGAGATGGGCGGGAGGGCCCCGAGCAGTACTTC
CSARDGREGPEQYF
>TRBV6-5|TRBD2|TRBJ2-5|13|NA
TGTGCCAGCAGAGCTAGCGGAAAAGAGACCCAGTACTTC
CASRASGKETQYF
>TRBV10-3|NA|TRBJ1-1|14|NA
TGTGCCATCAGTGTCAGATCGATGAGCACTGAAGCTTTCTTT
CAISVRSMSTEAFF
>TRBV7-8|NA|TRBJ1-2|16|few
TGTGCCAGCAGCTCGTACGACAGGTCCCACAACTATGGCTACACCTTC
CASSSYDRSHNYGYTF
>TRBV20-1|NA|TRBJ2-7|14|NA
TGCAGTGCTAGAGAAGGGACATTATCCTACGAGCAGTACTTC
CSAREGTLSYEQYF
>TRBV3-1|NA|TRBJ1-5|14|few
TGTGCCAGCAGCCAGGTGGGGAGCAATCAGCCCCAGCATTTT
CASSQVGSNQPQHF
>TRBV5-6|TRBD1|TRBJ2-5|15|NA
TGTGCCAGCAGCCTATCCTGGACAGGGCAGGAGACCCAGTACTTC
CASSLSWTGQETQYF
>TRBV5-1|TRBD1|TRBJ1-1|14|many
TGTGCCAGCAGTCCGGGGACAGGGGGCACTGAAGCTTTCTTT
CASSPGTGGTEAFF
>TRBV6-2/TRBV6-3|NA|TRBJ2-3|15|NA
TGTGCCAGCAGTCCGGGACTTACTAACACAGATACGCAGTATTTT
CASSPGLTNTDTQYF
>TRBV7-8|NA|TRBJ2-3|15|few
TGTGCCAGCAGCGTTTTGGACTGGGTGGAAGATACGCAGTATTTT
CASSVLDWVEDTQYF
>TRBV12-3/TRBV12-4|TRBD1|TRBJ2-1|15|NA
TGTGCCAGCAGTCCGAGACAGGGAAGGAGTAATGAGCAGTTCTTC
CASSPRQGRSNEQFF
>TRBV7-2|TRBD1|TRBJ2-3|15|many
TGTGCCAGCAGCTTAGGGCAGGGGGCCGTAGATACGCAGTATTTT
CASSLGQGAVDTQYF
>TRBV20-1|NA|TRBJ1-1|14|NA
TGCAGTGCTATTGAAGGGGGGCCCTACACTGAAGCTTTCTTT
CSAIEGGPYTEAFF
>TRBV11-2|NA|TRBJ2-7|15|NA
TGTGCCAGCAGCTTAGGGCTAGCGATGGGCTACGAGCAGTACTTC
CASSLGLAMGYEQYF
>TRBV12-3/TRBV12-4|NA|TRBJ1-3|15|NA
TGTGCCAGCAGTTTTCGGGGGGGCCCCGCAGACACCATATATTTT
CASSFRGGPADTIYF
>TRBV11-2|TRBD2|TRBJ2-7|16|few
TGTGCCAGCAGCCCTTACCCGGGGGGAGTGGACTACGAGCAGTACTTC
CASSPYPGGVDYEQYF
>TRBV5-1|TRBD2|TRBJ2-1|15|many
TGCGCCAGCGGGACTAGCGGGAGCTCCTACAATGAGCAGTTCTTC
CASGTSGSSYNEQFF
>TRBV12-3/TRBV12-4|NA|TRBJ2-1|13|NA
TGTGCCAGCAGTTTGGGAGTTTTCAATGAGCAGTTCTTC
CASSLGVFNEQFF
>TRBV7-3|TRBD1|TRBJ2-1|15|NA
TGTGCCAGCAGCGCACAGGGGGCTTTCTACAATGAGCAGTTCTTC
CASSAQGAFYNEQFF
>TRBV12-3/TRBV12-4|TRBD2|TRBJ2-1|14|NA
TGTGCCAGCAGTTTATGGGCGGGGGGTAATGAGCAGTTCTTC
CASSLWAGGNEQFF
>TRBV4-3|NA|TRBJ2-3|17|NA
TGCGCCAGCAGCCAAGATACGGCAGGAAAGCTTACAGATACGCAGTATTTT
CASSQDTAGKLTDTQYF
>TRBV6-1|TRBD2|TRBJ2-2|18|few
TGTGCCAGCAGTGGGGGGACTAGCGGGATCAGAGGGACCGGGGAGCTGTTTTTT
CASSGGTSGIRGTGELFF